This T cell receptor beta chain was obtained from a study of vaccination and CD4 T cells after COVID-19. Background on the study: In the convalescent group, nasal swab PCR was SARS-CoV-2 positive; roughly 10 cases were mild and one severe. Spike peptides, overlapping and drawn from SARS-CoV-2, HCoV-NL63, HCoV-OC43 and HCoV-229E, were used to stimulate cells.

Sequencing of DNA taken from cultured CD4+ T cells relied on the Oncomine TCR Beta short-read assay. TCRdb processed the PCR reads anew with MiXCR; each CDR3 protein has one entry. The profile shows 15,000 to 20,000 distinct CDR3 sequences, roughly 61% of them singletons. In regard to this clonotype: Its antigen is unknown.

Treatment defined: approximately 11-day PBMC culture with coronavirus spike peptide pools or control peptides (ViraFEST assay). ViraFEST grew antigen-specific T cells using peptide pools, then sequenced TCRs. The positive PCR dates, which preceded the US Alpha, Beta and Delta variants, fell between March and December 2020. The source material was CD4+ T cells from blood, cultured in vitro. The sequence came from a human donor who had recovered from COVID-19.

The CDR3, as DNA: TGCAGCGTTGAAACTAGCTCCTACAATGAGCAGTTCTTC. It encodes CSVETSSYNEQFF. The V and J genes are TRBV29-1 and TRBJ2-1, with D possibly TRBD2 on 5 matching bases. CDR3 length: 13 residues. V was trimmed by 2 bases and J by 0 bases, leaving 5 bases between them. Germline CDR1 SQVTM, CDR2 ANQGSEA.